This T cell receptor beta chain was sequenced in a study of technical replicates of blood from four donors. This clone was seen a single time. Germline lookup yields CDR1 LNHDA and CDR2 SQIVND (reference sequence). Deletions cut 0 bases from V and 5 bases from J, with 11 bases between. This CDR3 contains 15 residues. Here immunoSEQ multiplex PCR was the method, and the copy in TCRdb shows in-frame clones only, minus some. The table lists approximately 79,000 clones, more than 85% of them singletons, with more than 0.2% in the top ten. The clonotype originates from a human donor in good health. What was sequenced was T cells isolated from PBMCs. The V and J genes are TRBV19 and TRBJ1-5; D is unresolved. CDR3 in DNA: TGTGCCAGTAGTATAGATCTACGCAACCATCAGCCCCAGCATTTT. It codes for CASSIDLRNHQPQHF.